The 21 T cell receptor beta chains listed next were all sequenced from one sample in a study of CD8 T cells in Susac syndrome. When the RNA was reverse transcribed, random hexamers were used with an input of about 0.5 to 1 ug. TCRdb reanalysed the immunoSEQ multiplex PCR reads using MiXCR and keeps one entry per CDR3 protein. The table records more than 150,000 distinct CDR3 sequences, around 95% of them present only once. Sequenced sample: CD4+ T cells from PBMCs. The receptors come from a human donor with Susac syndrome.

The V and J genes are TRBV12-3 or TRBV12-4 and TRBJ2-3, with D perhaps TRBD1 or TRBD2 (5 bases each). The V gene lost 3 bases and the J gene lost 4 bases, with 8 bases spanning the gap. The CDR3 is 13 residues long. The CDR3 DNA is TGTGCCAGCAGTTTGGGGGAAGCAGATACGCAGTATTTT. It translates to CASSLGEADTQYF.

This clonotype has only a few counts. This chain links TRBV18 with TRBJ2-1; D gene unclear. V was trimmed by 5 bases and J by 7 bases, leaving 6 bases between them. Per germline, CDR1 KGHSH and CDR2 LQKENI. This CDR3 has 11 amino acids. This CDR3 reads CASSSGNEQFF. The CDR3 DNA reads TGTGCCAGCTCATCAGGTAATGAGCAGTTCTTC.

This chain links TRBV15 with TRBJ1-2; D gene ambiguous. Germline assignment: CDR1 LNHNV and CDR2 YYDKDF (reference sequence). Trimming left V 0 bases short and J 2 bases short, with 13 bases between. This CDR3 contains 16 residues. The CDR3 DNA is TGTGCCACCAGCAGAGATTGGGAAGCCTTAAACTATGGCTACACCTTC. It yields the protein CATSRDWEALNYGYTF.

The chain employs TRBV3-1 and TRBJ2-1, with a possible D match to TRBD2 (5 bases). CDR1 and CDR2 (germline): LGHDT, YNNKEL (reference sequence). Trimming left V 0 bases short and J 6 bases short, with 15 bases between. The CDR3 has 16 residues. The CDR3 nucleotides read TGTGCCAGCAGCCAAGATAGGTCTAGCACGGCCAATGAGCAGTTCTTC. It codes for CASSQDRSSTANEQFF.

The chain links TRBV12-3 or TRBV12-4 to TRBJ1-2; the match to TRBD1 covers 7 bases. The CDR3 is 14 residues long. The J segment lost 1 base and the V segment lost 4 bases, leaving 3 bases of the junction unmatched. The CDR3 spells CASSSTGNNYGYTF. CDR3 in DNA: TGTGCCAGCAGTTCGACAGGGAATAACTATGGCTACACCTTC.

The chain has TRBV3-1 and TRBJ2-1; possible D gene TRBD1, 6 bases. Germline V gene data show CDR1 as LGHDT and CDR2 as YNNKEL (reference sequence). Trimming left V 2 bases short and J 4 bases short, with 18 bases between. This CDR3 spans 17 amino acids. The CDR3 sequence: CASSQPPGRGNYNEQFF. The CDR3 DNA follows: TGTGCCAGCAGCCAACCTCCGGGCAGGGGCAATTACAATGAGCAGTTCTTC.

J is TRBJ2-1 and V is TRBV6-2 or TRBV6-3, with 7 bases identical to TRBD2. The germline V gene has CDR1 MNHEY and CDR2 SVGEGT. This CDR3 region has 13 residues. V gave up 4 bases and J gave up 8 bases; unmatched junction bases: 5. The CDR3 loop is CASSSPLADEQFF. For the CDR3, the DNA is TGTGCCAGCAGTTCGCCCCTAGCGGATGAGCAGTTCTTC.

The chain has TRBV24-1 and TRBJ2-5; 10 bases are shared with TRBD2. The CDR3 totals 16 residues. Germline V gives CDR1 KGHDR, CDR2 SFDVKD. Trimming took 5 bases from V and 5 from J; bases not matched to a gene: 10. CDR3 loop: CATSGSTSGFSETQYF. DNA of the CDR3: TGTGCCACCAGTGGTTCGACTAGCGGGTTCAGTGAGACCCAGTACTTC.

This clonotype was counted between two and nine times. CDR3 loop: CASSSTGGQPQHF. As DNA, the CDR3 is TGTGCCAGTAGCTCAACGGGAGGTCAGCCCCAGCATTTT. The chain joins TRBV19 to TRBJ1-5; D gene unclear. This CDR3 is 13 amino acids long. Trimming removed 6 bases at V and 6 bases at J, with 12 bases between. Germline loops: CDR1 LNHDA, CDR2 SQIVND (reference sequence).

The chain couples TRBV20-1 to TRBJ2-3; D unclear. The length of the CDR3 is 13 residues. Per the germline V gene, CDR1 is DFQATT and CDR2 is SNEGSKA (reference sequence). Trimming cost V 2 bases and J 6 bases, with 12 bases left between them. The CDR3 DNA is TGCAGTGCTAGACGTTCCTCCCCGGATACGCAGTATTTT. It translates to CSARRSSPDTQYF.

The chain links TRBV20-1 to TRBJ1-6; D unresolved. Trimming left V 1 base short and J 11 bases short, with 9 bases between. CDR1 and CDR2 (germline): DFQATT, SNEGSKA (reference sequence). This CDR3 spans 12 amino acids. CDR3 sequence reads: CSARGHGAPLHF. The DNA of the CDR3 is TGCAGTGCTAGAGGGCATGGGGCACCCCTCCACTTT.

This chain uses TRBV18 with TRBJ2-3, with D hard to call. Germline loops: CDR1 KGHSH, CDR2 LQKENI. The CDR3 runs to 17 residues. Trimming took 3 bases from V and 0 from J, leaving 16 bases between them. The CDR3 region is CASSPAATLYSTDTQYF. The DNA for the CDR3 is TGTGCCAGCTCACCTGCGGCCACCCTTTATAGCACAGATACGCAGTATTTT.

The chain joins TRBV29-1 to TRBJ2-1, with 8 bases fitting TRBD2. The CDR3 has 13 amino acids. V shed 7 bases and J 2 bases; nucleotides not matched to a gene: 4. CDR1 is SQVTM, CDR2 ANQGSEA, per germline. CDR3 DNA sequence: TGCAGCGCTGGGGGACTAGCCTACAATGAGCAGTTCTTC. Protein: CSAGGLAYNEQFF.

This clonotype has a single count. This sequence joins TRBV9 and TRBJ1-6, with D possibly TRBD1 on 5 matching bases. Germline assignment: CDR1 SGDLS and CDR2 YYNGEE. The CDR3 consists of 16 residues. V was trimmed by 3 bases and J by 6 bases, leaving 16 bases between them. The CDR3 sequence: CASSADYGGSNSPLHF. The CDR3 nucleotides read TGTGCCAGCAGCGCCGACTATGGGGGGAGTAATTCACCCCTCCACTTT.

This rearrangement joins TRBV15 to TRBJ2-5; 7 nucleotides match TRBD1. The germline V gene has CDR1 LNHNV and CDR2 YYDKDF (reference sequence). Trimming took 0 bases from V and 2 from J; bases not matched to a gene: 3. CDR3 length: 15 residues. The CDR3 DNA reads as TGTGCCACCAGCAGAGATCTGGGACAGCAAGAGACCCAGTACTTC. Protein product: CATSRDLGQQETQYF.

The V gene is TRBV21-1, the J gene TRBJ2-3; the table's D call of TRBD1 was not tested on the DNA. TRBV21-1 constitutes a pseudogene. This CDR3 is 14 amino acids long. CDR3 bases: TGTGCCAGCAGCATTCGCTCCAGGGGAGATACGCAGTATTTT. This gives the protein CASSIRSRGDTQYF.

The chain joins TRBV29-1 to TRBJ2-7; TRBD2 matches at 7 bases. CDR1 and CDR2 from the germline V gene are SQVTM and ANQGSEA. After removal of 6 bases from V and 5 bases from J, the junction contained 13 bases not matched to a gene. The CDR3 is 14 residues long. The DNA of the CDR3 is TGCAGCGTCCACAAAGGACTAGTGGGAAACGAGCAGTACTTC. This sequence encodes CSVHKGLVGNEQYF.

The CDR3 is CATSRDLFREQYV. The CDR3 nucleotides are TGTGCCACCAGCAGAGATCTTTTCCGCGAGCAGTACGTC. The chain employs TRBV15 and TRBJ2-7; D uncertain. CDR1 and CDR2 from the germline V gene are LNHNV and YYDKDF (reference sequence). The CDR3 contains 13 residues. V was clipped by 0 bases and J by 6 bases, with 9 bases between them.

J is TRBJ2-7 and V is TRBV3-1, with D tentatively TRBD1 (5 bases). The V gene's germline CDR1 is LGHDT and CDR2 YNNKEL (reference sequence). This CDR3 is built from 13 residues. V was cut by 0 bases and J by 7 bases, with 10 bases left in between. In nucleotides, the CDR3 is TGTGCCAGCAGCCAAGATCTGGGGCTTGAGCAGTACGTC. Its translation is CASSQDLGLEQYV.

V and J are TRBV12-3 or TRBV12-4 and TRBJ2-7, with D perhaps being TRBD1 or TRBD2 (6 bases each). Between the trimmed V and J ends, which lost 3 bases and 3 bases, there was a span of 12 bases. The CDR3 runs to 14 residues. The DNA for the CDR3 is TGTGCCAGCAGTTTGTGGGGGGCGCTCTACGAGCAGTACTTC. Translation gives CASSLWGALYEQYF.

V and J are TRBV5-4 and TRBJ1-1; 7 nucleotides align to TRBD1. Trimming removed 1 base from V and 8 bases from J; junction bases left unmatched: 8. The CDR3 runs to 14 residues. Germline CDR1 reads SGHNT; CDR2 reads YYREEE (reference sequence). The CDR3 DNA reads TGTGCCAGCAGCTTGCTAGGGGGACAGCTAGAAGCTTTCTTT. It yields the protein CASSLLGGQLEAFF.